This T cell receptor (beta chain) was obtained from a study of CD8+CD57+ T cells in acquired aplastic anemia listed by TCRdb under 2018. For the study in its entirety: Extracted DNA from sorted CD4+ and CD8+ cells averaged around 3.3 ug, ranging from 0.2 to 27.4 ug. CD8+CD57+ expansion was defined as a frequency above the mean frequency observed in healthy subjects.

The CDR3, from cysteine to phenylalanine, totals 15 residues. CDR3 DNA only is kept here, 45 bases in frame from base 1. Trimming leaves V shorter by 7 bases and J shorter by 6 bases, with the junction holding 11 bases beyond the gene matches. Sequences SGHAT (CDR1) and FQNNGV (CDR2) are obtained from the germline V gene. Genomic DNA was used as template for profiling of TCR beta VDJ combinations and CDR3 sequences. TCR repertoire sequencing was run on an Illumina HiSeq 2000. The study's processing was this. TRBV/TRBJ rearrangement plots, CDR3 size and DJ length profiles, and Simpson's diversity index were used to assess repertoires. The immunodominant clone was defined as the most abundant DNA sequence in deep sequencing data. CDR3 amino acid sequences were checked for sharing across subjects and were also compared against the VDJdb database and published repertoires. TCRdb reanalyzed the raw reads on its own, using fastp at Q25 for trimming and MiXCR for clone calling, and kept in-frame beta chains. Merged by CDR3 protein, the rows form single entries marked with the most common genes and DNA. It is TCRdb's table, rather than the study itself, that gives the V and J calls and clone size. Here the sample has about 190,000 distinct CDR3 sequences; nearly 50% occur a single time. 8% to 10% of the sample belongs to the ten largest clones.

With respect to this clonotype: Its antigen specificity is not known. Base qualities were left out, and no much larger clone turns up one base away.

On the study overall, not on this receptor specifically: Patients and healthy controls showed no significant difference in CD8+ Simpson's diversity (P=0.060). Over 25 CD8+ CDR3 sequences were found in both patients and controls but appeared to be highly expressed in patients and within the immunodominant clones of the patients.

Flow cytometry had shown CD8+CD57+ cell expansion in the patients selected for sequencing. Every patient had a diagnosis of severe acquired aplastic anemia based on International Study of Aplastic Anemia and Agranulocytosis and Camitta criteria. At the time blood was sampled, none of the patients had received any therapy. TCR repertoires of sorted CD4+ and CD8+ blood T cells from severe aplastic anemia patients and healthy subjects were deep-sequenced in the study. Patients were enrolled in the USA under clinicaltrials.gov protocols 00001620, 01623167, 00001397, 00071045, 00081523 and 00961064. Ficoll-Paque density gradient centrifugation was used to isolate peripheral blood mononuclear cells. Before DNA was extracted, CD4+ and CD8+ T cells were sorted using either FACS or magnetic beads.

Sequencing input: sorted CD4+, CD8+, or CD8+CD57+ T cells (not recorded which) from PBMCs. This TCR came from a human donor with aplastic anemia. The rearrangement combines TRBV11-2 with TRBJ1-3; the junction holds 8 bases that match TRBD1. The nucleotide sequence reads TGTGCCAGCAACCAAGGACAGGGCATAGCAAACACCATATATTTT. It codes for CASNQGQGIANTIYF.